What follows are 21 T cell receptor beta chains derived from one specimen sequenced in a study of T cell repertoires in aging, cancer and after chemotherapy. A mixed TRB-A/B primer pool amplified rearranged TRB by multiplex touch-down PCR. Via MiXCR, TCRdb re-called the multiplex PCR reads, giving one row per CDR3 protein. The sample gives about 5,300 distinct CDR3 sequences, 35% to 55% of which show up once; around 6.8% is in the top ten. The template was genomic DNA from peripheral blood, not RNA. The source material was blood. Receptors were obtained from a human donor with a blood cancer.

The CDR3 DNA sequence: TGTGCCAGCCGACTCAGCCGGGTATGGACAGATACGCAGTATTTT. This gives the protein CASRLSRVWTDTQYF. The V and J genes are TRBV7-2 and TRBJ2-3, with D unclear. CDR1 and CDR2 (germline): SGHTA, FQGNSA. Trimming left V 8 bases short and J 3 bases short, with 18 bases between. The CDR3 is 15 residues long.

The chain combines TRBV28 with TRBJ1-5, with unresolved D. This CDR3 is 13 amino acids long. CDR1 is MDHEN and CDR2 is SYDVKM in the germline V gene. Between the trimmed V and J ends, which lost 8 bases and 5 bases, there was a span of 13 bases. CDR3 protein: CASETARDQPQHF. The CDR3 nucleotides read TGTGCCAGCGAGACTGCTAGGGATCAGCCCCAGCATTTT. Full variable domain (rest looked up from reference TRBV28 and TRBJ1-5): DVKVTQSSRYLVKRTGEKVFLECVQDMDHENMFWYRQDPGLGLRLIYFSYDVKMKEKGDIPEGYSVSREKKERFSLILESASTNQTSMYLCASETARDQPQHFGDGTRLSIL.

The chain joins TRBV12-3 or TRBV12-4 to TRBJ2-7; 8 nucleotides match TRBD2. CDR3 size: 11 residues. The trim removed 5 bases at V and 7 bases at J, leaving 1 base unmatched. Here the CDR3 reads CASSSGGEQYF. DNA for the CDR3: TGTGCCAGCAGTAGCGGGGGTGAGCAGTACTTC.

V usage is TRBV6-2 or TRBV6-3 and J usage is TRBJ2-5; D may correspond to TRBD1 or TRBD2 (6 bases each). CDR1 is MNHEY, CDR2 SVGEGT, per germline. V dropped 6 bases and J dropped 5 bases, with 13 bases sitting between them. The CDR3 runs 13 residues. In DNA form, the CDR3 reads TGTGCCAGCAGCCAAGGGGGGAAGGAGACCCAGTACTTC. Residues: CASSQGGKETQYF.

This clonotype was recorded once. The V call is TRBV7-9, the J call TRBJ2-1; 7 positions agree with TRBD2. Trimming at V came to 5 bases and at J to 0 bases, leaving 10 bases not matched to a gene. This CDR3 comprises 17 residues. Looked up from germline, CDR1 is SEHNR and CDR2 is FQNEAQ (reference sequence). CDR3 amino acids: CASSPPTSSSSYNEQFF. The CDR3 region has the DNA TGTGCCAGCAGCCCACCGACTAGCTCGAGCTCCTACAATGAGCAGTTCTTC.

V gene TRBV18 combines with J gene TRBJ2-3, with D perhaps TRBD1 (6 bases). Germline-derived CDR1 and CDR2 are KGHSH and LQKENI. V lost 5 bases and J 4 bases, leaving 10 bases between the germline ends. The CDR3 has 13 amino acids. The DNA for the CDR3 is TGTGCCAGCTCAGTACAGGGTGCAGATACGCAGTATTTT. Translation: CASSVQGADTQYF.

This clonotype was seen a handful of times. CDR3: CASSISHEQFF. The DNA for the CDR3 is TGTGCCAGCAGCATTAGTCACGAGCAGTTCTTC. This sequence joins TRBV6-2 or TRBV6-3 and TRBJ2-1, with D uncertain. V was shortened by 6 bases and J by 10 bases, with 10 bases between the two germline ends. Germline CDR1 is MNHEY and CDR2 is SVGEGT. There are 11 residues in the CDR3.

The CDR3 loop reads CASSVSRVTEAFF. The CDR3 DNA reads as TGTGCCAGCAGTGTGTCCAGGGTCACTGAAGCTTTCTTT. J is TRBJ1-1 and V is TRBV6-6; possible D gene TRBD1, 5 bases. The CDR3 contains 13 residues. CDR1 is MNHNY and CDR2 is SVGAGI in the germline V gene (reference sequence). The V gene lost 5 bases and the J gene lost 4 bases, with 11 bases spanning the gap.

The chain has TRBV19 and TRBJ2-3; 15 bases align to TRBD2. The V gene end was trimmed by 6 bases and the J gene end by 4 bases; junction bases not matched to a gene: 2. Germline CDR1 reads LNHDA; CDR2 reads SQIVND (reference sequence). This CDR3 has 15 residues. The CDR3 DNA follows: TGTGCCAGTAGGAGGACTAGCGGGGGGGCAGATACGCAGTATTTT. Amino acid sequence: CASRRTSGGADTQYF.

V gene TRBV6-1 combines with J gene TRBJ2-4, with D possibly TRBD1 on 6 matching bases. V dropped 5 bases and J dropped 9 bases, with 20 bases sitting between them. Germline V gene lookup returns CDR1 MNHNS and CDR2 SASEGT. The CDR3 has 15 amino acids. DNA for the CDR3: TGTGCCAGCAGTCCCCCCAACAGGGCCCTTGGCATTCAGTACTTC. This translates into CASSPPNRALGIQYF.

The chain carries TRBV30 and TRBJ1-2, with D perhaps matching TRBD1 (6 bases). V was shortened by 1 base and J by 8 bases, with 8 bases between the two germline ends. The CDR3 is 11 residues long. The V gene's germline CDR1 is GTSNPN and CDR2 SVGIG (reference sequence). CDR3 residues: CAWSDREGYTF. Written as DNA, the CDR3 is TGTGCCTGGAGTGACAGGGAAGGCTACACCTTC.

In this sample, this clonotype is medium-sized. V is TRBV19 and J is TRBJ2-1; 8 positions match TRBD2. The CDR3 sequence is 15 residues long. Per the germline V gene, CDR1 is LNHDA and CDR2 is SQIVND (reference sequence). V lost 3 bases and J lost 8; bases outside the gene matches: 9. The CDR3 here is CASSIPREGNYEQFF. CDR3 DNA: TGTGCCAGTAGTATCCCTCGGGAGGGAAACTATGAGCAGTTCTTC.

The rearrangement joins TRBV5-6 to TRBJ2-7; TRBD1 agrees at 8 bases. CDR1 and CDR2 (germline): SGHDT, YYEEEE. Losses at the gene ends were 8 bases for V and 2 bases for J; bases not matched to a gene: 12. This CDR3 spans 15 amino acids. CDR3: CASRSWTGSPYEQYF. The CDR3 region has the DNA TGTGCCAGTAGATCCTGGACAGGGTCACCCTACGAGCAGTACTTC.

The rearrangement links TRBV6-4 to TRBJ2-3; D not certain. Trimming cost V 2 bases and J 1 base, with 10 bases left between them. Germline V gene lookup returns CDR1 MRHNA and CDR2 SNTAGT. This CDR3 has 15 residues. The CDR3 DNA follows: TGTGCCAGCAGTGACAGCCCTGCGGGCACAGATACGCAGTATTTT. Amino acids: CASSDSPAGTDTQYF.

The chain combines TRBV19 with TRBJ2-7; D is perhaps TRBD1 (8 bases). Trimming took 4 bases from V and 7 from J, leaving 17 bases between them. The CDR3 consists of 14 residues. In germline, CDR1 is LNHDA, CDR2 SQIVND (reference sequence). The chain's CDR3 is CASSTGQGAGEQYF. The CDR3 bases are TGTGCCAGTAGTACCGGACAGGGAGCGGGGGAGCAGTACTTC.

The rearrangement uses TRBV5-6 and TRBJ2-3; 9 positions agree with TRBD2. Germline CDR1 SGHDT, CDR2 YYEEEE. This CDR3 is 16 amino acids long. After removal of 1 base from V and 2 bases from J, the junction contained 5 bases not matched to a gene. This chain's CDR3 is CASSLSLAGFTDTQYF. CDR3 coding DNA: TGTGCCAGCAGCTTGAGCCTAGCGGGATTCACAGATACGCAGTATTTT.

This clonotype was found once. The rearrangement uses TRBV10-3 and TRBJ2-6; D gene unclear. V gave up 3 bases and J gave up 0 bases, with 6 bases separating them. Germline V gene sequence: CDR1 ENHRY, CDR2 SYGVKD. There are 15 residues in the CDR3. The chain's CDR3 is CAISEVSSGANVLTF. Written as DNA, the CDR3 is TGTGCCATCAGTGAAGTTAGCTCTGGGGCCAACGTCCTGACTTTC.

The chain's CDR3 is CASSQPLNGYTF. The CDR3 region has the DNA TGTGCCAGCAGCCAACCCCTCAATGGCTACACCTTC. This chain links TRBV7-9 with TRBJ1-2; D remains unclear. There are 12 residues in the CDR3. Per germline, CDR1 SEHNR and CDR2 FQNEAQ (reference sequence). V lost 5 bases, J lost 6 bases, and 10 bases lay in between. The whole variable domain, filled in from reference TRBV7-9 and TRBJ1-2, reads DTGVSQNPRHKITKRGQNVTFRCDPISEHNRLYWYRQTLGQGPEFLTYFQNEAQLEKSRLLSDRFSAERPKGSFSTLEIQRTEQGDSAMYLCASSQPLNGYTFGSGTRLTVV.

The rearrangement joins TRBV28 to TRBJ1-4, with no clear D. This CDR3 region has 13 residues. Trimming removed 4 bases from V and 6 bases from J, with 9 bases in between. The germline gives CDR1 MDHEN, CDR2 SYDVKM. The CDR3 region has the DNA TGTGCCAGCAGTTCGCCGGCGGATGAAAAACTGTTTTTT. Its translation is CASSSPADEKLFF.

The chain has TRBV20-1 and TRBJ2-1; D unclear. V dropped 6 bases and J dropped 3 bases, with 18 bases sitting between them. This CDR3 is 15 amino acids long. The germline V gene has CDR1 DFQATT and CDR2 SNEGSKA (reference sequence). This chain's CDR3 is CSARPLDFDYNEQFF. CDR3 nucleotides: TGCAGTGCCAGGCCGCTAGACTTCGACTACAATGAGCAGTTCTTC.

The chain is built from TRBV27 and TRBJ2-7; 8 positions agree with TRBD2. The CDR3 runs 13 residues. The germline CDR1 and CDR2 sequences are MNHEY and SMNVEV (reference sequence). Trimming at V came to 6 bases and at J to 1 base, leaving 2 bases not matched to a gene. As DNA, the CDR3 is TGTGCCAGCAGCACTAGCGGTTCCTACGAGCAGTACTTC. It codes for CASSTSGSYEQYF.